A selection of T cell receptor beta chains follows, all from one sample in a study of T cell repertoires in cytomegalovirus infection. These TCRs are of unknown antigen specificity. One entry per CDR3 protein results from TCRdb running MiXCR on the reads. The sample shows hundreds of thousands of distinct CDR3 sequences, roughly a third of them seen only once. The specimen comprised cultured PBMCs, sampled from culture after CMV antigen stimulation. These receptors came from a human donor in good health (CMV status not recorded). Some clones in this sample may be carry-over from other donors' samples. CDR3s include the opening cysteine and the closing phenylalanine or tryptophan. The D gene is left open where the match is weak. The size of a clone is reported for some rows only, either as once, few or many, or as a class for expanded clones.

V	J	size	D	CDR3	DNA
TRBV15	TRBJ1-4	.	.	CATSSAARGYEKLFF	TGTGCCACCAGCAGCGCCGCCAGGGGATATGAAAAACTGTTTTTT
TRBV7-2	TRBJ2-3	many	TRBD2	CASSSVAGGTDTQYF	TGTGCCAGCAGCTCTGTAGCGGGGGGCACAGATACGCAGTATTTT
TRBV7-8	TRBJ1-4	many	.	CASGRVDEKLFF	TGTGCCAGCGGTAGAGTTGATGAAAAACTGTTTTTT
TRBV7-2	TRBJ2-3	.	.	CASSPRAGTRTSLDTQYF	TGTGCCAGCAGCCCAAGAGCCGGGACCCGAACTTCCTTAGATACGCAGTATTTT
TRBV7-3	TRBJ2-7	.	TRBD2	CASSLTSGGLTYEQYF	TGTGCCAGCAGCTTAACTAGCGGGGGGCTGACCTACGAGCAGTACTTC
TRBV7-2	TRBJ1-5	many	.	CASSSSLPATYNQPQHF	TGTGCCAGCAGCTCCTCGCTACCCGCTACGTACAATCAGCCCCAGCATTTT
TRBV24-1	TRBJ2-1	.	.	CASLEQFF	TGTGCCTCTCTGGAGCAGTTCTTC
TRBV20-1	TRBJ2-7	.	.	CSARPGHRAYEQYF	TGCAGTGCTAGGCCGGGACACCGGGCCTACGAGCAGTACTTC
TRBV2	TRBJ1-6	few	.	CASSVGPWMDSPLHF	TGTGCCAGCAGCGTTGGGCCCTGGATGGATTCACCCCTCCACTTT
TRBV7-6	TRBJ2-3	.	.	CASSLAADSDTQYF	TGTGCCAGCAGCTTAGCGGCTGACAGCGATACGCAGTATTTT
TRBV5-1	TRBJ2-1	few	TRBD2	CASSWGLAGDHNEQFF	TGCGCCAGCAGCTGGGGACTAGCGGGGGATCACAATGAGCAGTTCTTC
TRBV29-1	TRBJ1-1	.	TRBD1	CSVPGTANTEAFF	TGCAGCGTGCCCGGGACAGCCAACACTGAAGCTTTCTTT
TRBV18	TRBJ2-5	.	TRBD2	CASSPPGTSGSGETQYF	TGTGCCAGCTCACCGCCCGGGACTAGCGGGAGTGGAGAGACCCAGTACTTC
TRBV10-3	TRBJ2-7	.	.	CAISESAGVHEQYF	TGTGCCATCAGTGAGTCTGCCGGGGTGCACGAGCAGTACTTC
TRBV10-3	TRBJ2-1	.	.	CAIRGGDEQFF	TGTGCCATCAGGGGGGGCGATGAGCAGTTCTTC
TRBV12-3/TRBV12-4	TRBJ1-6	.	TRBD1	CASSAGTGVSPLHF	TGTGCCAGCAGTGCTGGGACAGGGGTCTCACCCCTCCACTTT
TRBV20-1	TRBJ2-5	few	.	CSAAGQGQETQYF	TGCAGTGCTGCGGGTCAGGGGCAAGAGACCCAGTACTTC
TRBV12-3/TRBV12-4	TRBJ2-5	few	.	CASKRERGETQYF	TGTGCCAGCAAACGGGAGAGGGGGGAGACCCAGTACTTC
TRBV7-9	TRBJ2-5	.	.	CASSFMTGQETQYF	TGTGCCAGCAGCTTCATGACTGGGCAAGAGACCCAGTACTTC
TRBV7-2	TRBJ1-1	few	.	CASSLEVSEAFF	TGTGCCAGCAGCTTAGAAGTATCTGAAGCTTTCTTT
TRBV20-1	TRBJ2-7	.	TRBD2	CSATTSATYEQYF	TGCAGTGCTACGACTAGCGCGACCTACGAGCAGTACTTC
TRBV7-9	TRBJ2-7	.	.	CASSPEGRLHEQYF	TGTGCCAGCAGCCCAGAGGGCCGGCTCCACGAGCAGTACTTC
TRBV4-1	TRBJ1-3	.	.	CASSQIWGAGGNTIYF	TGCGCCAGCAGCCAAATCTGGGGGGCAGGTGGAAACACCATATATTTT
TRBV7-2	TRBJ2-3	many	.	CASSFREDTQYF	TGTGCCAGCAGCTTCAGGGAAGATACGCAGTATTTT
TRBV20-1	TRBJ2-3	.	.	CSAYPYLSSTDTQYF	TGCAGTGCCTACCCGTATCTCTCCAGCACAGATACGCAGTATTTT
TRBV12-3/TRBV12-4	TRBJ2-2	many	TRBD2	CATEGLAGIGELFF	TGTGCCACCGAGGGACTAGCGGGAATCGGGGAGCTGTTTTTT
TRBV7-2	TRBJ2-5	few	.	CASSFRELWETQYF	TGTGCCAGCAGCTTCAGGGAGTTGTGGGAGACCCAGTACTTC
TRBV7-8	TRBJ1-6	few	.	CASSLEAGGLSPLHF	TGTGCCAGCAGCTTAGAGGCGGGGGGACTTTCACCCCTCCACTTT
TRBV12-3/TRBV12-4	TRBJ1-3	.	.	CASSPFLGNTIYF	TGTGCCAGCAGCCCTTTCCTGGGAAACACCATATATTTT
TRBV7-8	TRBJ1-2	.	TRBD1	CASSQGDRGLKYGYTF	TGTGCCAGCAGCCAAGGGGACAGGGGGCTAAAATATGGCTACACCTTC
TRBV7-9	TRBJ1-4	.	.	CASSLDSTATNEKLFF	TGTGCCAGCAGCTTAGATAGCACAGCAACTAATGAAAAACTGTTTTTT
TRBV5-8	TRBJ1-2	.	.	CASRSYQSENYGYTF	TGTGCCAGCAGATCCTACCAGAGCGAGAACTATGGCTACACCTTC
TRBV5-8	TRBJ1-5	.	.	CASSLDLRQPQHF	TGTGCCAGCAGCTTGGATTTGCGACAGCCCCAGCATTTT
TRBV3-1	TRBJ2-1	.	.	CASSRSGDEQFF	TGTGCCAGCAGCCGGAGTGGAGATGAGCAGTTCTTC
TRBV12-5	TRBJ2-3	.	.	CASGLLQESSTDTQYF	TGTGCTAGTGGTTTGTTGCAGGAGTCTAGCACAGATACGCAGTATTTT
TRBV4-1	TRBJ2-4	few	.	CASSQVPQGGGNIQYF	TGCGCCAGCAGCCAAGTTCCCCAGGGGGGAGGCAACATTCAGTACTTC
TRBV4-1	TRBJ1-1	few	.	CASSQGGGVREAFF	TGCGCCAGCAGCCAAGGGGGGGGCGTTAGGGAGGCTTTCTTT
TRBV20-1	TRBJ2-7	.	TRBD2	CSARAGLAGVEQYF	TGCAGTGCTAGAGCGGGACTAGCGGGAGTCGAGCAGTACTTC
TRBV20-1	TRBJ2-1	.	.	CSARDGGKLGDEQFF	TGCAGTGCCCGGGATGGGGGGAAACTGGGGGATGAGCAGTTCTTC
TRBV10-3	TRBJ2-3	.	.	CATGRGGTDTQYF	TGTGCCACGGGGCGGGGAGGTACAGATACGCAGTATTTT
TRBV6-2/TRBV6-3	TRBJ2-1	.	.	CASTLYPYNEQFF	TGTGCCAGCACCTTATACCCCTACAATGAGCAGTTCTTC
TRBV7-9	TRBJ2-2	few	.	CASSLPVGVFAGELFF	TGTGCCAGCAGCTTACCGGTGGGAGTGTTCGCCGGGGAGCTGTTTTTT
TRBV7-6	TRBJ1-2	few	.	CASSLRPPGFSTNYGYTF	TGTGCCAGCAGCTTACGGCCCCCGGGCTTTTCGACTAACTATGGCTACACCTTC
TRBV6-5	TRBJ2-5	.	.	CASSYSLVQETQYF	TGTGCCAGCAGTTACTCTTTGGTACAAGAGACCCAGTACTTC
TRBV3-1	TRBJ1-4	.	.	CASSQSVQGNEKLFF	TGTGCCAGCAGCCAGTCGGTACAGGGTAATGAAAAACTGTTTTTT
TRBV5-3	TRBJ2-1	few	TRBD2	CASSSGLAGGPRHYNEQFF	TGTGCCAGCAGCTCAGGACTAGCGGGGGGGCCCCGCCATTACAATGAGCAGTTCTTC
TRBV7-2	TRBJ2-1	many	.	CASSLDRAAYEQFF	TGTGCCAGCAGCTTAGACCGAGCGGCGTATGAGCAGTTCTTC